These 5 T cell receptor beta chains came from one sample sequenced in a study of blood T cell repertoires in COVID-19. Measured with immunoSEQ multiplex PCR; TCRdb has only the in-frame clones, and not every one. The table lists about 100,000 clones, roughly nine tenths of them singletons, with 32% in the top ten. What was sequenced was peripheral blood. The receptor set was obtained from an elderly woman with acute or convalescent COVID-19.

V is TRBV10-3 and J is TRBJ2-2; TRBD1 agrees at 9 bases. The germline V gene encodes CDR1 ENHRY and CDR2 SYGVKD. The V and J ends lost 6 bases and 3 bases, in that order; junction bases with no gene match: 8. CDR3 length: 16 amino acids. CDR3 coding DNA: TGTGCCATCAGACCCCAGACAGGGGGGGACACCGGGGAGCTGTTTTTT. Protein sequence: CAIRPQTGGDTGELFF.

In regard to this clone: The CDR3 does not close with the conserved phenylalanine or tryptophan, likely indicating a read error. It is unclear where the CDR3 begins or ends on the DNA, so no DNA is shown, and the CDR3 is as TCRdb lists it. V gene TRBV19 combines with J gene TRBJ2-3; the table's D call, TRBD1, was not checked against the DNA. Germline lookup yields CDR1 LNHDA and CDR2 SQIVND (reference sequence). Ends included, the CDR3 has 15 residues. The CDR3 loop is CASSIDPTDRIPHLV.

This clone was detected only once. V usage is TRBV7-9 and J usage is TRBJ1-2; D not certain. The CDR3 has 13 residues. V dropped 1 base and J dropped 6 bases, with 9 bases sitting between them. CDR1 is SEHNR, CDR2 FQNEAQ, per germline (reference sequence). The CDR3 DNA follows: TGTGCCAGCAGCTTAGGCGGAGTAGATGGCTACACCTTC. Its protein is CASSLGGVDGYTF. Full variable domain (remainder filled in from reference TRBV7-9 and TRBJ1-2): DTGVSQNPRHKITKRGQNVTFRCDPISEHNRLYWYRQTLGQGPEFLTYFQNEAQLEKSRLLSDRFSAERPKGSFSTLEIQRTEQGDSAMYLCASSLGGVDGYTFGSGTRLTVV.

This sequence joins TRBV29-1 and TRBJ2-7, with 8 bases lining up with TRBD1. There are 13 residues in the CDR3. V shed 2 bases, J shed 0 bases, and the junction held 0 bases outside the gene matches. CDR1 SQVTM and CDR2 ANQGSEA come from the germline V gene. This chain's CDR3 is CSVEQGASYEQYF. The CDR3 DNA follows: TGCAGCGTTGAACAGGGGGCCTCCTACGAGCAGTACTTC.

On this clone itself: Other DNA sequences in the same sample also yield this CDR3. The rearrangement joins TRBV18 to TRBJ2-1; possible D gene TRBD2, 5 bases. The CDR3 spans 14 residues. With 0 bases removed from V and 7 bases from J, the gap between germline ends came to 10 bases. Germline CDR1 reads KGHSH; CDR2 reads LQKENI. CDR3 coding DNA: TGTGCCAGCTCACCACCGAATAGGGAGAATGAGCAGTTCTTC. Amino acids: CASSPPNRENEQFF.